The next 14 T cell receptor beta chains were all read from a single sample in a study of tumor-infiltrating lymphocytes in primary liver carcinoma. Co-extraction of both nucleic acids (RNA and DNA) used about 19-33 mg of unsorted bulk tissue. Constant-region priming of about 0.5 ug total RNA yielded TCR beta cDNA. Three nested multiplex PCR rounds of slightly modified ARM-PCR generated TCR beta libraries. The study ran its first two PCR rounds for nine to eleven cycles each, using TRBV1-TRBV30 forward primers and a C-beta reverse primer. TCRdb redid the calling of the multiplex PCR reads with MiXCR, one entry per CDR3 protein. The repertoire consists of some 100,000 distinct CDR3 sequences, with around two thirds occurring once and the leading ten covering less than 15%. The sequenced material came from liver tumor tissue from sampling region 2. Subset given: tumor region T2, inferior pole. The receptors derive from a woman in her sixties with primary liver carcinoma and hepatitis B virus infection.

The rearrangement links TRBV5-1 to TRBJ2-1; 12 bases fit TRBD1. Germline V gives CDR1 SGHRS, CDR2 YFSETQ. This CDR3 contains 18 residues. Trimming cost V 4 bases and J 6 bases; bases outside gene matches: 14. The CDR3 reads CASSPELGGDRGRNEQFF. CDR3 bases: TGCGCCAGCAGCCCAGAACTCGGTGGGGACAGGGGGCGCAATGAGCAGTTCTTC.

For this clonotype: At one of its ends the junction is not consistent with the germline gene, which may arise from a read error. J is TRBJ2-3 and V is TRBV11-3; D not certain. Per the germline V gene, CDR1 is SGHNT and CDR2 is YENEEA. The length of the CDR3 is 14 residues. The CDR3 region is CASSFRNSTDTHYF. DNA for the CDR3: TGTGCCAGCAGCTTCAGGAATAGCACTGATACGCACTATTTT.

As for this clonotype: Germline and junction disagree at one end, which may indicate a read error. This chain links TRBV5-1 with TRBJ2-1, with 7 bases fitting TRBD2. Germline lookup yields CDR1 SGHRS and CDR2 YFSETQ. The CDR3 has 14 residues. In nucleotides, the CDR3 is TGCACCAGCAGCTTTGGCGGGAGTAGGAATGAGCAGTTCTTC. As protein: CTSSFGGSRNEQFF. Complete variable domain (other parts from reference TRBV5-1 and TRBJ2-1): KAGVTQTPRYLIKTRGQQVTLSCSPISGHRSVSWYQQTPGQGLQFLFEYFSETQRNKGNFPGRFSGRQFSNSRSEMNVSTLELGDSALYLCTSSFGGSRNEQFFGPGTRLTVL.

This clonotype was picked up many times. The chain is built from TRBV5-1 and TRBJ2-1; 7 positions match TRBD2. V lost 0 bases and J lost 8; bases outside the gene matches: 11. There are 16 residues in the CDR3. The germline CDR1 and CDR2 sequences are SGHRS and YFSETQ. CDR3: CASSLEGEGTLDEQFF. CDR3 sequence (DNA): TGCGCCAGCAGCTTGGAAGGGGAGGGCACTTTGGATGAGCAGTTCTTC. Combining the CDR3 with reference TRBV5-1 and TRBJ2-1 gives the whole variable domain KAGVTQTPRYLIKTRGQQVTLSCSPISGHRSVSWYQQTPGQGLQFLFEYFSETQRNKGNFPGRFSGRQFSNSRSEMNVSTLELGDSALYLCASSLEGEGTLDEQFFGPGTRLTVL.

A word on this clonotype: The junction and the germline gene differ at one end; a read error may be behind it. The V call is TRBV29-1, the J call TRBJ1-1; maybe TRBD1 (5 bases). CDR1 and CDR2 from the germline V gene are SQVTM and ANQGSEA. The CDR3 is 13 amino acids. The DNA for the CDR3 is TGCAGCGTGCTGATGGGGGGTGACACTGAAGGTTTCTTT. This encodes CSVLMGGDTEGFF.

A remark on this clonotype: Since a much larger clone is just one base distant, this may be a read error. The V gene is TRBV28, the J gene TRBJ2-1; 9 bases map to TRBD2. CDR3 size: 15 residues. The germline V gene has CDR1 MDHEN and CDR2 SYDVKM. DNA for the CDR3: TGTGCCAGCAGTCCTCTAGCGGGAATGAGAAATGATCAGTTCTTC. As protein: CASSPLAGMRNDQFF.

This clonotype has only one observation. The junction does not match germline at one end; this may be a read error. The rearrangement uses TRBV5-1 and TRBJ1-2; D is unclear. Germline CDR1 and CDR2: SGHRS and YFSETQ. There are 14 residues in the CDR3. CDR3 sequence (DNA): TGCGCCAGTAGCTTGTACGGTTTCGAGTATGGCTACATCTTC. It encodes CASSLYGFEYGYIF.

In this sample, this clonotype turned up once. Because the CDR3 is missing its conserved closing phenylalanine or tryptophan, this is likely a read error. The V gene is TRBV7-9, the J gene TRBJ2-1; 7 nucleotides align to TRBD2. The germline V gene has CDR1 SEHNR and CDR2 FQNEAQ (reference sequence). The CDR3 spans 17 residues. With 5 bases clipped from V and 0 bases from J, the junction kept 10 bases outside the gene matches. CDR3 nucleotides: TGTGCCAGCAGCCACCCTATTAGCGGGTTCTCCTACAATGAGCAGTTCCTC. It encodes CASSHPISGFSYNEQFL.

The sample holds a few counts of this clonotype. The chain has TRBV28 and TRBJ1-2; 12 positions match TRBD1. This CDR3 comprises 17 residues. In germline, CDR1 is MDHEN, CDR2 SYDVKM. The ends lost 6 bases at V and 8 bases at J; junction bases unmatched: 16. DNA of the CDR3: TGTGCCAGCAGAGTCTTAAATCCGGGACAGGGGGCGGGAGGCTACACCTTC. It encodes CASRVLNPGQGAGGYTF.

Notes on this clonotype: A read error may explain this, as a much larger clone is one base away. V is TRBV6-6 and J is TRBJ1-4; tentatively, D is TRBD1 (6 bases). CDR3 size: 17 residues. CDR1 is MNHNY, CDR2 SVGAGI, per germline (reference sequence). In DNA form, the CDR3 reads TGTGCCTGCAGTTCCTCGCAGGGGCCGATCGTGGGCGAAAAACTGGTTTTT. It encodes CACSSSQGPIVGEKLVF.

In this sample, this clonotype turned up many times. V usage is TRBV10-2 and J usage is TRBJ2-1; a weak D match, TRBD2 (7 bases). The V and J ends lost 8 bases and 9 bases respectively, with 20 bases between them. The CDR3 loop spans 14 amino acids. CDR1 and CDR2 (germline): WSHSY, SAAADI. The CDR3 loop reads CASLFSRGRGEQFF. The CDR3 DNA follows: TGCGCCAGCCTATTTTCGAGGGGGAGGGGTGAGCAGTTCTTC.

As concerns this clonotype: The conserved final phenylalanine or tryptophan is absent from the CDR3, which likely points to a read error. The DNA is omitted, as the CDR3 cannot be located on it reliably, and the CDR3 follows TCRdb's listing. The chain uses TRBV1 and TRBJ1-1; the table gives TRBD1 as D, unverified against the DNA. TRBV1 is classified as a pseudogene. The CDR3 comprises 15 residues, both ends counted. The CDR3 loop reads CTSSQSLQGTTEAFL.

This clonotype was seen at least ten times. The chain combines TRBV5-1 with TRBJ2-1, with 10 bases that match TRBD2. CDR3 length: 15 residues. Germline V CDR1 and CDR2: SGHRS, YFSETQ. V shed 5 bases and J 5 bases; nucleotides not matched to a gene: 7. The CDR3: CASRWIAGGNNEQFF. In DNA, the CDR3 is TGCGCCAGCAGATGGATAGCGGGAGGTAACAATGAGCAGTTCTTC.

On this clonotype itself: At one boundary the junction diverges from the germline segment, which might be a read error. The chain recombines TRBV11-2 with TRBJ1-4; a weak D match, TRBD1 (6 bases). CDR1 SGHAT and CDR2 FQNNGV come from the germline V gene. The CDR3 spans 14 residues. The CDR3 coding sequence is TGTGCCAGGAGCCCCGACAGGTTGAATGAAGAACTGTTTTTC. As protein: CARSPDRLNEELFF.